These 9 T cell receptor beta chains came from one sample sequenced in a study of cytomegalovirus exposure and HLA in healthy donors. Assay: immunoSEQ multiplex PCR; the TCRdb copy retains only in-frame clones and omits some. The sample includes some 120,000 clones, 89% seen only once; the top ten take approximately 1.1%. Material: PBMCs. These receptors all come from a woman aged 18-35 years in good health and CMV-seronegative.

This chain connects TRBV28 to TRBJ1-5, with D possibly being TRBD1 (5 bases). The CDR3 has 16 amino acids. The V gene's germline CDR1 is MDHEN and CDR2 SYDVKM. Trimming stripped 6 bases from V and 3 bases from J, with 18 bases between. DNA of the CDR3: TGTGCCAGCAGCGGACACCCCAACCGGATCAATCAGCCCCAGCATTTT. Protein sequence: CASSGHPNRINQPQHF. The variable domain in full, completed from reference TRBV28 and TRBJ1-5, reads DVKVTQSSRYLVKRTGEKVFLECVQDMDHENMFWYRQDPGLGLRLIYFSYDVKMKEKGDIPEGYSVSREKKERFSLILESASTNQTSMYLCASSGHPNRINQPQHFGDGTRLSIL.

This clone showed up just once. Compared with germline, one end of the junction differs, possibly owing to a read error. The chain combines TRBV28 with TRBJ2-7; 14 nucleotides agree with TRBD2. Germline CDR1 MDHEN, CDR2 SYDVKM. This CDR3 contains 16 residues. CDR3 DNA sequence: TGTGCCAGCAGTTCCTACCACGGGACTAGCGGGAGTATGGAAAACTTC. Its translation: CASSSYHGTSGSMENF.

The chain couples TRBV10-1 to TRBJ1-1, with unresolved D. The V gene's germline CDR1 is WNHNN and CDR2 SYGVQD (reference sequence). The CDR3 is 14 amino acids. Trimming stripped 3 bases from V and 1 base from J, with 9 bases between. In nucleotides, the CDR3 is TGCGCCAGCAGTGACCAGGTGGGGAACACTGAAGCTTTCTTT. Amino acids: CASSDQVGNTEAFF.

The rearrangement joins TRBV7-8 to TRBJ1-1; D is possibly TRBD1 (5 bases). In germline, CDR1 is SGHVS, CDR2 FQNEAQ. The CDR3 is 14 residues long. Trimming stripped 4 bases from V and 1 base from J, with 10 bases between. The CDR3 sequence: CASSSGQRNTEAFF. CDR3 coding DNA: TGTGCCAGCAGCTCCGGACAAAGGAACACTGAAGCTTTCTTT.

The J gene is TRBJ1-2, the V gene TRBV5-1; D is perhaps TRBD1 (5 bases). The CDR3 consists of 15 residues. The germline gives CDR1 SGHRS, CDR2 YFSETQ. Trimming took 2 bases from V and 2 from J, leaving 13 bases between them. In nucleotides, the CDR3 is TGCGCCAGCAGCTTCGCCCTTGGGGGGAACTATGGCTACACCTTC. This gives the protein CASSFALGGNYGYTF.

The genes are TRBV28 and TRBJ1-1; unclear D gene. CDR3 length: 13 amino acids. Germline lookup yields CDR1 MDHEN and CDR2 SYDVKM. The V end was cut by 2 bases, the J end by 1 base, with 5 bases between. This CDR3 reads CASSLGANTEAFF. CDR3 nucleotide sequence: TGTGCCAGCAGTTTAGGAGCGAACACTGAAGCTTTCTTT.

The rearrangement uses TRBV28 and TRBJ1-5; a possible D gene is TRBD1 (6 bases). Deletions cut 2 bases from V and 1 base from J, with 9 bases between. This CDR3 comprises 15 residues. Germline loops: CDR1 MDHEN, CDR2 SYDVKM. The CDR3 DNA follows: TGTGCCAGCAGTTTACCCGGGACAAGCAATCAGCCCCAGCATTTT. Protein: CASSLPGTSNQPQHF. The complete variable domain, with remaining parts taken from reference TRBV28 and TRBJ1-5, reads DVKVTQSSRYLVKRTGEKVFLECVQDMDHENMFWYRQDPGLGLRLIYFSYDVKMKEKGDIPEGYSVSREKKERFSLILESASTNQTSMYLCASSLPGTSNQPQHFGDGTRLSIL.

V is TRBV5-1 and J is TRBJ2-1, with 7 bases fitting TRBD1. This CDR3 contains 15 residues. V shed 2 bases and J 2 bases; nucleotides not matched to a gene: 4. CDR1 is SGHRS, CDR2 YFSETQ, per germline. This CDR3 is CASSFEDRAYNEQFF. The CDR3 nucleotides are TGCGCCAGCAGCTTTGAAGACAGGGCCTACAATGAGCAGTTCTTC.

This clone has ten or more counts. The chain couples TRBV28 to TRBJ2-7; D is uncertain. Trimming stripped 7 bases from V and 0 bases from J, with 13 bases between. Germline CDR1 reads MDHEN; CDR2 reads SYDVKM. This CDR3 is 14 amino acids long. CDR3 in DNA: TGTGCCAGCACCGAAGTGCTGAGCTCCTACGAGCAGTACTTC. The encoded protein is CASTEVLSSYEQYF.